What follows is one T cell receptor (beta chain) and its context. The target of this receptor is not known. Given a much more abundant clone one base away, this may be a read error. This sample was included in a study of regulatory T cells in long-lasting Graves disease (dated by TCRdb to the early 2020s). Some background on the complete study: In the newly diagnosed Graves' disease group, patients had been taking antithyroid drugs for less than 3 months. Persistent Graves' disease patients were compared with newly diagnosed Graves' disease patients by peripheral blood TCR sequencing and RNA sequencing. The study was registered as a clinical trial and conducted in China. A total of some 35 samples underwent TCR sequencing, from around 13 patients with persistent Graves' disease and 20 or so patients with newly diagnosed Graves' disease. General conclusions and limits of the study: Lower TCR Shannon entropy and fewer highly expanded clones were observed in persistent Graves' disease patients than in newly diagnosed patients, which suggested clonal expansion. Because the primary lesion, thyroid tissue, could not be accessed, the study looked at peripheral blood alone. More public clonotypes were shared among persistent patients (around 2,600) than among newly diagnosed patients (more than 950). As a limitation, the authors acknowledged that the small sample size may reduce accuracy. Sequencing and analysis were restricted to the TCR beta chain.

What this sample's time point label stands for: newly diagnosed GD, antithyroid drugs for less than 3 months. For both TCR sequencing and RNA sequencing, RNA was extracted from PBMCs using TRIzol. The diagnosis of Graves' disease was made according to American Thyroid Association guidelines. Recruitment of patients was carried out at an endocrinology department in Xi'an, China. From each patient, roughly 9 milliliters of peripheral blood was collected into an EDTA anticoagulant tube. PBMCs were isolated by Ficoll Paque Plus density gradient separation without further T cell sorting. An Agilent 2100 Bioanalyzer and agarose gel were used to check RNA quality, while a NanoDrop 2000 measured RNA concentration. Libraries were constructed by multiplex PCR. Instrument used: Illumina HiSeq 4000. To build TCR beta libraries, CDR3 regions were amplified by Arm-PCR using iRepertoire HTBI primers. PCR products were gel purified before sequencing. Per the authors' processing: Across samples, approximately 68 TRBV and 13 to 15 TRBJ segments were identified and used for gene usage analysis of CDR3 amino acid clonotypes. COPE and FqMerger were used to merge filtered high-quality paired reads into contigs. BLAST was used to align contigs to the IMGT TRBV, TRBD and TRBJ reference genes, and CDR3 was defined following IMGT. Highly expanded clones were defined as clonotypes with a frequency above 0.1%. Shannon entropy was used to measure repertoire diversity, and the Gini coefficient was used to measure V-J evenness. Public clonotypes were defined as clonotypes shared by more than one individual. In TCRdb, the public reads were trimmed at Q25 with fastp and aligned with MiXCR, with productive beta chains retained. Each CDR3 protein appears once, grouped with its most common genes and DNA. None of the V and J calls come from the authors' own analysis; TCRdb made them. The table for this sample lists about 530,000 distinct CDR3 sequences; 15% to 20% of them were counted only once. The ten largest clones add up to around 25% of the sample.

This sample also belongs to another study, concerning T cells in Graves' hyperthyroidism and ophthalmopathy. The second study also describes: A patient counted as having stable Graves' hyperthyroidism if no progression to ophthalmopathy occurred over 18 months of follow-up. Hyperthyroidism patients were newly diagnosed, had a disease duration of under 2 months, and were aged 18 to 65 years. Exclusion was applied to patients with uncontrolled infections, other autoimmune diseases, pregnancy or lactation. Diagnoses were established on the basis of clinical symptoms, serum thyroxine and TRAb, thyroid ultrasound, and orbital computed tomography. For the first round of RT-PCR on the TCR CDR3, the HTBI primer set was used together with the Qiagen OneStep RT-PCR kit. Most expanded thyroid clonotypes (frequency above 0.001) were also found in blood, which suggests that blood repertoires may mirror thyroid immune responses. A 13 V-J signature model separated ophthalmopathy from stable hyperthyroidism, with approximately 87% sensitivity and around 84% specificity in cross-validation and 80%/75% in testing. In validation, the model predicted progression to ophthalmopathy a median of about 6.5 months before onset, with roughly 68% sensitivity and just under 75% specificity. To identify distinguishing TCR V-J signatures, a discovery cohort of about 100 patients was used, comprising 40 to 45 with Graves' ophthalmopathy and around 60 with stable Graves' hyperthyroidism. An independent validation cohort of some 18 hyperthyroidism patients and about 16 patients who later progressed to ophthalmopathy tested prospective prediction of ophthalmopathy. For training and testing, the 110 or so patients in the discovery cohort were randomly divided in a 7:3 ratio. The study also compared thyroid tissue and blood T-cell repertoires from five or six Graves' hyperthyroidism patients. After blood sampling, hyperthyroidism patients were treated with methimazole at a starting dose of 30 mg daily, and ophthalmopathy patients were treated with high-dose intravenous methylprednisolone. A second multiplex PCR round built the libraries, followed by size selection and purification. Sequencing of the libraries was done on an Illumina HiSeq2000 using paired-end 100 bp reads. SOAPnuke was used to process the raw data, removing reads that contained adapters or uncalled bases, had a mean Phred below 15, or lacked an exact match to the constant primer or identifier. COPE v1.2.5 was used to merge high-quality paired reads, and clonotypes were defined as unique nucleotide sequences. MiTCR v1.1 was used to align clonotypes to the IMGT TRBV, TRBD and TRBJ reference segments. Only V-J combinations with frequency above 0.0001, covering 99.2% of repertoires, were analysed. The TCS score was defined as the ratio of F50 (clonal expansion) to E x V (chaos), calculated using BLOSUM62-based TCRdist between CDR3 peptides within each V-J. Welch's t-statistics and random forest reduced 500 to 550 V-J features to fewer than 15, which were used in a naive Bayes classifier (R e1071). Sample size was not statistically predetermined, and blinding of investigators to group allocation was not performed. TCR Vbeta CDR3 sequencing of some 140 peripheral blood samples (under 45 ophthalmopathy, 75 or so hyperthyroidism and around 17 progressor patients) is reported in the paper.

The sample was peripheral blood mononuclear cells (PBMCs), taken at new diagnosis, from a patient treated with antithyroid drugs. The clonotype comes from a woman aged 35-65 years with Graves disease. Donor details come from another sample of the same person, matched by shared clones.

CDR3 region: CAIAGGQGGTEAFF. The base sequence is TGTGCCATCGCCGGGGGGCAGGGGGGCACTGAAGCTTTCTTT. The rearranged chain carries TRBV10-3 and TRBJ1-1; a stretch of 7 junction bases matches TRBD1. From its cysteine to its phenylalanine, the CDR3 spans 14 amino acids. The only DNA kept is the CDR3, 42 bases in frame from the first base. Relative to germline, V is missing 8 bases and J is missing 4 bases, with 10 bases of the junction outside any gene match. CDR1 and CDR2 are read off the germline V gene as ENHRY and SYGVKD.